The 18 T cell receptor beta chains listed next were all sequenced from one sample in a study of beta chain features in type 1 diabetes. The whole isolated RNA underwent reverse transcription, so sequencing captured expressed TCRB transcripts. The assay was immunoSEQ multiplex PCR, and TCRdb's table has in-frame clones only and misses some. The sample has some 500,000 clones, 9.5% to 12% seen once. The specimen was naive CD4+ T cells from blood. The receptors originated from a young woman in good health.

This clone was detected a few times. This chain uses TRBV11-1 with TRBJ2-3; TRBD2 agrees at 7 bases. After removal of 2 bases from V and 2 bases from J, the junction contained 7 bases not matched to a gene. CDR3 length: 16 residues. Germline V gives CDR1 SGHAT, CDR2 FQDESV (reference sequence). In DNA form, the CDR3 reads TGTGCCAGCAGCTTATTGAGCGGGGTATCCACAGATACGCAGTATTTT. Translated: CASSLLSGVSTDTQYF.

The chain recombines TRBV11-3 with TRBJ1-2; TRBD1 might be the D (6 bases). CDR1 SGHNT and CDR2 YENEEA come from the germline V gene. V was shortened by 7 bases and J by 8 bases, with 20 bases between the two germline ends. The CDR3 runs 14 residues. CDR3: CASTSETGIRGYTF. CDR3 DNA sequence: TGTGCCAGCACAAGTGAAACAGGGATACGAGGCTACACCTTC.

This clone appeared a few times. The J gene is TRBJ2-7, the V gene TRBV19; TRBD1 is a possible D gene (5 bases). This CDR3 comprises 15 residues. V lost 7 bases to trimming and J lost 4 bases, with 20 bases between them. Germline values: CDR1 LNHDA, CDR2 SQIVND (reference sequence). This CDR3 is CASKEDAGPPYEQYF. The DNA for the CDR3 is TGTGCCAGTAAAGAAGACGCAGGGCCTCCTTACGAGCAGTACTTC.

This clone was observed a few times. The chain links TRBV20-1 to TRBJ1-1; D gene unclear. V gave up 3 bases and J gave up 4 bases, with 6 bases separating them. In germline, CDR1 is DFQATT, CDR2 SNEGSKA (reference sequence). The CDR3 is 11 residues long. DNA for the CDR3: TGCAGTGCTAGCTCTCCCACTGAAGCTTTCTTT. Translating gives CSASSPTEAFF.

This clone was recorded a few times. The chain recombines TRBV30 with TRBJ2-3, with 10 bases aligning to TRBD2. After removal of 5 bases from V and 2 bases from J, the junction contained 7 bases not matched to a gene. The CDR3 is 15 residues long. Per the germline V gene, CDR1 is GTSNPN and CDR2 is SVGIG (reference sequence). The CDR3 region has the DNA TGTGCCTGGGGACCCCTAGCGGGAGCCACAGATACGCAGTATTTT. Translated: CAWGPLAGATDTQYF.

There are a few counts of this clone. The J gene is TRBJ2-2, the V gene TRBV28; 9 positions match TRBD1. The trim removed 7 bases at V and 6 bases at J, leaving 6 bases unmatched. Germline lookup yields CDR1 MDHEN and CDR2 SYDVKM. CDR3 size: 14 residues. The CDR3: CASTTHRGPGELFF. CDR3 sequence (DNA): TGTGCCAGCACGACCCACAGGGGGCCCGGGGAGCTGTTTTTT. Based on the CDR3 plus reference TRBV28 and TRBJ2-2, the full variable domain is DVKVTQSSRYLVKRTGEKVFLECVQDMDHENMFWYRQDPGLGLRLIYFSYDVKMKEKGDIPEGYSVSREKKERFSLILESASTNQTSMYLCASTTHRGPGELFFGEGSRLTVL.

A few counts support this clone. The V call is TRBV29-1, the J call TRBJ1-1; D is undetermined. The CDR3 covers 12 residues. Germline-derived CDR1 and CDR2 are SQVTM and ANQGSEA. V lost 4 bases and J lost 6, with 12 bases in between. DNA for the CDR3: TGCAGCGTTGCCTCTGGGGAGGCTGAAGCTTTCTTT. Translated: CSVASGEAEAFF.

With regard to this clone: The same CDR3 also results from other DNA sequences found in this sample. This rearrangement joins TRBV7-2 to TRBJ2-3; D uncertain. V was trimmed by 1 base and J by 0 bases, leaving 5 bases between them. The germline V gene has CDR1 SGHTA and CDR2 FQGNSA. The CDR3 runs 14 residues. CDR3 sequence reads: CASSLEPSTDTQYF. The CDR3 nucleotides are TGTGCCAGCAGCTTAGAACCGAGCACAGATACGCAGTATTTT. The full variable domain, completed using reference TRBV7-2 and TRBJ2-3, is GAGVSQSPSNKVTEKGKDVELRCDPISGHTALYWYRQSLGQGLEFLIYFQGNSAPDKSGLPSDRFSAERTGGSVSTLTIQRTQQEDSAVYLCASSLEPSTDTQYFGPGTRLTVL.

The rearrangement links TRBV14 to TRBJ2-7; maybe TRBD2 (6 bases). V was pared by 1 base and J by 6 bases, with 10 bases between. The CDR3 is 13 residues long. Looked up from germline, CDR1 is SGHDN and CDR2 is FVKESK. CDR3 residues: CASSQVAGTEQYV. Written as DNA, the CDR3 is TGTGCCAGCAGCCAAGTGGCGGGAACCGAGCAGTACGTC.

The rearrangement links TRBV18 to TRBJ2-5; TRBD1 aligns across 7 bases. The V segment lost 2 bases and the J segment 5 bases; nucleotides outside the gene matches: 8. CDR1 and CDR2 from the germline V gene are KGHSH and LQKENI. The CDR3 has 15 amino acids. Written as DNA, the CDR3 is TGTGCCAGCTCACCAGGGCTAGCCAGGGGGGAGACCCAGTACTTC. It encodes CASSPGLARGETQYF.

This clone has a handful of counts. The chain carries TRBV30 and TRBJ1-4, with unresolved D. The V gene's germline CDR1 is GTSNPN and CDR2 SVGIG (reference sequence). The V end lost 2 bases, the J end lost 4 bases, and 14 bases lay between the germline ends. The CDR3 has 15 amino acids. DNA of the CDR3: TGTGCCTGGAGTCGCTTAGGGAGCCTTAATGAAAAACTGTTTTTT. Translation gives CAWSRLGSLNEKLFF.

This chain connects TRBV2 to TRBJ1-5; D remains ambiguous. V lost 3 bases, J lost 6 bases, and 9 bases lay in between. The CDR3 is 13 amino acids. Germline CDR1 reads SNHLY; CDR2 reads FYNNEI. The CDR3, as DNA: TGTGCCAGCAGTGATGTCGTACGTCAGCCCCAGCATTTT. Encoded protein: CASSDVVRQPQHF.

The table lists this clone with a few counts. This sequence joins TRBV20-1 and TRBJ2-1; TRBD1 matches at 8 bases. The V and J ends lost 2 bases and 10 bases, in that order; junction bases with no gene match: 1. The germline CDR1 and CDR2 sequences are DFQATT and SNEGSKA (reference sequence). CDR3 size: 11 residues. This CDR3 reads CSARRTGEQFF. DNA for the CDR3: TGCAGTGCTAGAAGGACAGGGGAGCAGTTCTTC.

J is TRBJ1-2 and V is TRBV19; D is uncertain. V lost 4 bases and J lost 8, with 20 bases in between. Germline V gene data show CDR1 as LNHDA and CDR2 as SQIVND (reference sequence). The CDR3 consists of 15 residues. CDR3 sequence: CASSNPPLKGRGYTF. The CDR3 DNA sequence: TGTGCCAGTAGTAACCCACCCCTAAAAGGTCGGGGCTACACCTTC.

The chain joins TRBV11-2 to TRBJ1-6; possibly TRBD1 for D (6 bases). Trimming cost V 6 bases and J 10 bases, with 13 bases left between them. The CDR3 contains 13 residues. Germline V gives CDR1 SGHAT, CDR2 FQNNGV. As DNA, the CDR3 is TGTGCCAGCAGTAGACAGGATAGGTCACCCCTCCACTTT. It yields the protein CASSRQDRSPLHF.

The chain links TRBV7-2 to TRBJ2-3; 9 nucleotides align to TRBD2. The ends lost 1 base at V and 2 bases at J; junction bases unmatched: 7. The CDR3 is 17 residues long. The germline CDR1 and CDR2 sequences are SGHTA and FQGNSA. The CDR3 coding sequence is TGTGCCAGCAGCTTAGGTCCGGGACTAGCCCTCACAGATACGCAGTATTTT. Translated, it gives CASSLGPGLALTDTQYF.

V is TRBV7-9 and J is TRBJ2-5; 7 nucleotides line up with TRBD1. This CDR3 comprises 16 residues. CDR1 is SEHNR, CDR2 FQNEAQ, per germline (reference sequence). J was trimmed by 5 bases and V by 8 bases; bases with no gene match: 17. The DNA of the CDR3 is TGTGCCAGCGGCACCCGGGTGGGGACAGCTCAGGAGACCCAGTACTTC. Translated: CASGTRVGTAQETQYF. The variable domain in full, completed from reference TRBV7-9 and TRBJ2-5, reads DTGVSQNPRHKITKRGQNVTFRCDPISEHNRLYWYRQTLGQGPEFLTYFQNEAQLEKSRLLSDRFSAERPKGSFSTLEIQRTEQGDSAMYLCASGTRVGTAQETQYFGPGTRLLVL.

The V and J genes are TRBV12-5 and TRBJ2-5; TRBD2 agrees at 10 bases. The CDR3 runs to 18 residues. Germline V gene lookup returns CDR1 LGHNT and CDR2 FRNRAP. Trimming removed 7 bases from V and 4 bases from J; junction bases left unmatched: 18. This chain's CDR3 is CASAPGVLAGVFIETQYF. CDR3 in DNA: TGTGCTAGTGCCCCCGGGGTGCTAGCGGGGGTTTTCATAGAGACCCAGTACTTC.